This is a list of T cell receptor beta chains from one sample in a study of blood T cells in healthy people across ages. MiXCR, run by TCRdb on the 5' RACE reads, gives a single entry per CDR3 protein. Of about 1.8 million distinct CDR3 sequences in the sample, 49% were seen once. The source material was blood. The source is a woman aged 40 to 55 in good health. Each CDR3 is given with its conserved first and last residue. Fields, in order: V gene, J gene, D gene, clone size, CDR3 protein, CDR3 DNA. D genes are given only for firm matches. Expanded clones get a size class; other rows say once, few or many, or leave the size out.

>TRBV20-1|TRBJ2-1|-|few
CSASPLASYNEQFF
TGCAGTGCTAGCCCTTTAGCATCCTACAATGAGCAGTTCTTC
>TRBV20-1|TRBJ2-5|-|-
CSVPGLGSQETQYF
TGCAGTGTCCCCGGGTTGGGTAGCCAAGAGACCCAGTACTTC
>TRBV12-3/TRBV12-4|TRBJ2-1|TRBD1|few
CASSLPGQVNNEQFF
TGTGCCAGCAGTTTACCGGGACAGGTCAACAATGAGCAGTTCTTC
>TRBV7-3|TRBJ2-3|TRBD2|-
CASSFGLAGNSDTQYF
TGTGCCAGCAGCTTCGGACTAGCGGGGAACTCAGATACGCAGTATTTT
>TRBV5-5|TRBJ1-2|-|few
CASSWDGSNYGYTF
TGTGCCAGCAGCTGGGACGGCTCTAACTATGGCTACACCTTC
>TRBV6-1|TRBJ2-3|-|few
CASTATDTQYF
TGTGCCAGTACAGCCACAGATACGCAGTATTTT
>TRBV15|TRBJ2-4|-|few
CATSKGGPQNIQYF
TGTGCCACCAGCAAAGGGGGTCCGCAAAACATTCAGTACTTC
>TRBV4-3|TRBJ2-1|TRBD1|once
CACSQGTGPVGDEQFF
TGCGCCTGCAGCCAAGGGACAGGGCCCGTCGGCGATGAGCAGTTCTTC
>TRBV28|TRBJ2-1|-|-
CASSRRGAGYNEQFF
TGTGCCAGCAGTAGACGGGGGGCAGGGTACAATGAGCAGTTCTTC
>TRBV4-3|TRBJ2-7|TRBD2|few
CASSLATAGVDEQYF
TGCGCCAGCAGCCTGGCGACAGCGGGGGTAGACGAGCAGTACTTC
>TRBV6-2/TRBV6-3|TRBJ2-5|-|-
CASSYSDRQYF
TGTGCCAGCAGTTACTCCGACAGGCAGTACTTC
>TRBV7-9|TRBJ1-4|-|-
CASSLVPTANEKLFF
TGTGCCAGCAGCTTAGTTCCGACAGCAAATGAAAAACTGTTTTTT
>TRBV28|TRBJ2-5|-|-
CASSLDTGGETQYF
TGTGCCAGCAGTTTAGATACGGGTGGAGAGACCCAGTACTTC
>TRBV29-1|TRBJ2-1|TRBD2|-
CSVATGLAGGGNEQFF
TGCAGCGTTGCAACAGGACTAGCGGGGGGCGGGAACGAGCAGTTCTTC
>TRBV20-1|TRBJ2-3|-|-
CSAPRLAGMGFTDTQYF
TGCAGTGCCCCCCGTTTGGCAGGGATGGGGTTCACAGATACGCAGTATTTT
>TRBV4-3|TRBJ1-2|-|-
CASSLRRGGAGGYTF
TGCGCCAGCAGCCTAAGGAGGGGAGGGGCTGGTGGCTACACCTTC
>TRBV20-1|TRBJ2-7|TRBD2|few
CSASRTSGVYEQYF
TGCAGTGCTTCCCGGACTAGCGGGGTTTACGAGCAGTACTTC
>TRBV20-1|TRBJ2-5|-|-
CSARSWGANLQETQYF
TGCAGTGCTCGCAGTTGGGGAGCAAACCTGCAAGAGACCCAGTACTTC
>TRBV6-5|TRBJ1-5|-|once
CASSYSSKGASQPQHF
TGTGCCAGCAGTTACTCCAGTAAAGGTGCGAGTCAGCCCCAGCATTTT
>TRBV2|TRBJ2-1|-|few
CASGGRGYNEQFF
TGTGCCAGCGGAGGGCGGGGCTACAATGAGCAGTTCTTC
>TRBV4-1|TRBJ2-1|TRBD1|-
CASSRGTGLSYNEQFF
TGCGCCAGCAGCCGCGGGACAGGGCTTTCCTACAATGAGCAGTTCTTC
>TRBV5-1|TRBJ2-5|TRBD2|few
CASSSGTSGGSWTQYF
TGCGCCAGCAGCTCCGGGACTAGCGGGGGTTCATGGACCCAGTACTTC
>TRBV10-3|TRBJ1-2|TRBD1|-
CAISLTGGEGGYTF
TGTGCCATCAGCTTGACAGGGGGCGAAGGTGGCTACACCTTC
>TRBV29-1|TRBJ1-4|-|-
CVTATSTNEKLFF
TGCGTCACAGCGACTTCGACTAATGAAAAACTGTTTTTT
>TRBV5-1|TRBJ2-5|-|once
CASSPPRQSETQYF
TGCGCCAGCAGCCCCCCCCGACAGTCGGAGACCCAGTACTTC
>TRBV3-1|TRBJ1-2|-|-
CASSQDSAGTNYGYTF
TGTGCCAGCAGCCAAGATTCGGCGGGCACCAACTATGGCTACACCTTC
>TRBV20-1|TRBJ2-3|TRBD2|few
CSARGLGVTDTQYF
TGCAGTGCTCGGGGACTAGGGGTCACAGATACGCAGTATTTT
>TRBV4-2|TRBJ2-3|TRBD2|-
CASSHWGLAGETSTDTQYF
TGTGCCAGCAGCCATTGGGGTCTAGCGGGGGAAACTAGCACAGATACGCAGTATTTT
>TRBV12-3/TRBV12-4|TRBJ1-4|-|-
CANSFPGAPTNEKPFF
TGTGCCAACAGTTTTCCGGGGGCCCCAACTAATGAAAAACCGTTTTTT